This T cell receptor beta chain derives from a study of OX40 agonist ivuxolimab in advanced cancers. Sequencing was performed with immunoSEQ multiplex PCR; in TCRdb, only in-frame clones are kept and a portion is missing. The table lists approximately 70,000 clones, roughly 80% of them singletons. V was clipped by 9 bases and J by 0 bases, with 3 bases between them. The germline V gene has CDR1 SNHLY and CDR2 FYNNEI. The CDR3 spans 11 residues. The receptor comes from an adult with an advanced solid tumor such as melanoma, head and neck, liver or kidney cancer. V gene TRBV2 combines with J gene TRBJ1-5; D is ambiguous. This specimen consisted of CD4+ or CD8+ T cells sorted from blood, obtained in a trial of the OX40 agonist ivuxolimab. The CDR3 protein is CARYSNQPQHF. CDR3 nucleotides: TGTGCCAGGTATAGCAATCAGCCCCAGCATTTT.